The present T cell receptor (beta chain) was sequenced within a study of molecular identifiers for immune sequencing clone quantification. Researchers sorted naive CD8 T cells as cells that were CD8+CD4-CCR7+CD45RA+. TCRdb reprocessed the PCR reads with MiXCR, giving one entry per CDR3 protein. Seen here are roughly 320,000 distinct CDR3 sequences, over 20% observed once, and the top ten hold approximately 0.83%. This clonotype was detected many times. Germline CDR1 reads SQVTM; CDR2 reads ANQGSEA. This CDR3 is 13 amino acids long. V shed 7 bases and J shed 3 bases, with 12 bases lying between them. The chain uses TRBV29-1 and TRBJ2-2; D not certain. The TCR sequence derives from a human donor in good health. Some libraries in this study had Jurkat cell RNA spiked in. The sequencing input was naive CD8+ T cells from blood, with Jurkat cell RNA spiked in. Specified subset: FACS-sorted CD8+CD4-CCR7+CD45RA+ naive T cells. The CDR3 DNA is TGCAGCGGAACCGGCGCCTACACCGGGGAGCTGTTTTTT. This gives the protein CSGTGAYTGELFF.